These 18 T cell receptor beta chains originate from one sample sequenced in a study of shared clonotypes between healthy human individuals. Clones were read by immunoSEQ multiplex PCR, and TCRdb kept only the in-frame ones, dropping some. The sample includes 2 million to 3 million clones, approximately 93% of them seen just once. The sequencing input was naive CD4+ T cells from PBMCs. Subset defined: CD45RA+ positively selected. These receptors all come from a man aged 18 to 29 in good health. Some clones in this sample may be carry-over from other donors' samples.

In its sample, this clone was seen once. The chain links TRBV18 to TRBJ2-7; TRBD1 matches at 8 bases. Unmatched junction bases numbered 3, after V lost 3 bases and J lost 2 bases. The CDR3 extends over 14 amino acids. CDR1 is KGHSH and CDR2 is LQKENI in the germline V gene. The CDR3 sequence is CASSPLGQAYEQYF. The CDR3 nucleotides are TGTGCCAGCTCACCCTTGGGACAGGCCTACGAGCAGTACTTC.

The chain is built from TRBV19 and TRBJ1-6; D not resolved. Trimming took off 7 bases at V and 10 bases at J, with 14 bases between the two ends. The CDR3 runs to 13 residues. The germline gives CDR1 LNHDA, CDR2 SQIVND (reference sequence). For the CDR3, the DNA is TGTGCCAGTATCGCGGGGTTAGGCTCACCCCTCCACTTT. It encodes CASIAGLGSPLHF.

This chain uses TRBV28 with TRBJ2-2; 8 bases line up with TRBD1. Germline V gives CDR1 MDHEN, CDR2 SYDVKM. The CDR3 loop spans 15 amino acids. Trimming removed 2 bases from V and 7 bases from J; junction bases left unmatched: 6. The CDR3 region is CASSLPQGAVGELFF. Written as DNA, the CDR3 is TGTGCCAGCAGTTTACCCCAGGGGGCGGTCGGGGAGCTGTTTTTT.

The rearrangement uses TRBV4-3 and TRBJ2-7; D call uncertain. V was cut by 4 bases and J by 2 bases, with 9 bases left in between. Per germline, CDR1 LGHNA and CDR2 YSLEER. The CDR3 has 13 amino acids. The CDR3 DNA follows: TGCGCCAGCAGCCTACTGGCTACCTACGAGCAGTACTTC. Translating gives CASSLLATYEQYF.

The chain employs TRBV28 and TRBJ2-3; 16 bases are shared with TRBD2. V dropped 1 base and J dropped 3; count of bases not matched to a gene: 10. Germline V lookup: CDR1 MDHEN, CDR2 SYDVKM. This CDR3 region has 20 residues. In DNA form, the CDR3 reads TGTGCCAGCAGTTTATACGTCATGGGACTAGCGGGAGGGCGGACAGATACGCAGTATTTT. Amino acids: CASSLYVMGLAGGRTDTQYF. Full variable domain (outside the CDR3, taken from reference TRBV28 and TRBJ2-3): DVKVTQSSRYLVKRTGEKVFLECVQDMDHENMFWYRQDPGLGLRLIYFSYDVKMKEKGDIPEGYSVSREKKERFSLILESASTNQTSMYLCASSLYVMGLAGGRTDTQYFGPGTRLTVL.

This sequence joins TRBV28 and TRBJ2-1; 12 nucleotides match TRBD2. CDR1 MDHEN and CDR2 SYDVKM come from the germline V gene. The J segment lost 6 bases and the V segment lost 11 bases, leaving 5 bases of the junction unmatched. The CDR3 consists of 13 residues. CDR3 residues: CAGTSGRSNEQFF. The CDR3 DNA reads TGTGCCGGTACTAGCGGGAGGTCCAATGAGCAGTTCTTC.

The sample holds one count of this clone. The chain joins TRBV7-9 to TRBJ2-5; 8 bases line up with TRBD2. The junction had 3 bases not matched to a gene; V was cut back by 0 bases and J by 3 bases. CDR1 and CDR2 (germline): SEHNR, FQNEAQ (reference sequence). The CDR3 has 15 residues. CDR3 nucleotides: TGTGCCAGCAGCTTAGCCCCGGGACTAGAAGAGACCCAGTACTTC. Encoded protein: CASSLAPGLEETQYF.

The chain couples TRBV28 to TRBJ1-6; the D is unclear. The CDR3 extends over 15 amino acids. Germline assignment: CDR1 MDHEN and CDR2 SYDVKM. V lost 1 base to trimming and J lost 9 bases, with 13 bases between them. CDR3 bases: TGTGCCAGCAGTTTATTAACCACGGGTGGTTCACCCCTCCACTTT. Translated: CASSLLTTGGSPLHF.

J is TRBJ1-5 and V is TRBV19; 8 positions agree with TRBD1. CDR3 size: 20 residues. Trimming at V came to 1 base and at J to 0 bases, leaving 14 bases not matched to a gene. Germline V gene sequence: CDR1 LNHDA, CDR2 SQIVND (reference sequence). CDR3 in DNA: TGTGCCAGTAGTATAGTCCGACCGGGACAGGAAGCTTTTAGCAATCAGCCCCAGCATTTT. This gives the protein CASSIVRPGQEAFSNQPQHF. The whole variable domain, filled in from reference TRBV19 and TRBJ1-5, reads DGGITQSPKYLFRKEGQNVTLSCEQNLNHDAMYWYRQDPGQGLRLIYYSQIVNDFQKGDIAEGYSVSREKKESFPLTVTSAQKNPTAFYLCASSIVRPGQEAFSNQPQHFGDGTRLSIL.

V and J are TRBV5-6 and TRBJ2-5; weak D call: TRBD2 (6 bases). The CDR3 has 15 amino acids. The V end lost 4 bases, the J end lost 1 base, and 14 bases lay between the germline ends. Germline values: CDR1 SGHDT, CDR2 YYEEEE. The CDR3 region has the DNA TGTGCCAGCAGCCTTGGGAGTAGCGGCCAAGAGACCCAGTACTTC. Its translation: CASSLGSSGQETQYF.

Points on this clone: Other DNA sequences from this sample encode an identical CDR3 as well. The rearrangement uses TRBV5-1 and TRBJ2-2; D gene unclear. The CDR3 length is 12 residues. Looked up from germline, CDR1 is SGHRS and CDR2 is YFSETQ. Trimming removed 4 bases from V and 3 bases from J, with 4 bases in between. The CDR3 DNA follows: TGCGCCAGCAGCCTGGACACCGGGGAGCTGTTTTTT. Residues: CASSLDTGELFF.

The chain employs TRBV28 and TRBJ2-7; TRBD2 aligns across 7 bases. V lost 3 bases, J lost 1 base, and 12 bases stayed unmatched. The CDR3 spans 17 residues. Germline V gene data show CDR1 as MDHEN and CDR2 as SYDVKM. In DNA form, the CDR3 reads TGTGCCAGCAGTTTGGGATTGCGGACTAGTGGGTCCTACGAGCAGTACTTC. Translated, it gives CASSLGLRTSGSYEQYF.

The J gene is TRBJ2-7, the V gene TRBV18; 7 bases align to TRBD2. Germline lookup yields CDR1 KGHSH and CDR2 LQKENI. This CDR3 is 13 amino acids long. The junction had 5 bases not matched to a gene; V was cut back by 3 bases and J by 6 bases. This CDR3 reads CASSPRGVGEQYF. The CDR3 bases are TGTGCCAGCTCACCCCGGGGGGTTGGCGAGCAGTACTTC. Filled out from reference TRBV18 and TRBJ2-7, the complete variable domain reads NAGVMQNPRHLVRRRGQEARLRCSPMKGHSHVYWYRQLPEEGLKFMVYLQKENIIDESGMPKERFSAEFPKEGPSILRIQQVVRGDSAAYFCASSPRGVGEQYFGPGTRLTVT.

The chain uses TRBV15 and TRBJ1-5; TRBD1 matches 9 bases. The CDR3 loop spans 15 amino acids. Unmatched junction bases numbered 4, after V lost 5 bases and J lost 2 bases. Germline CDR1 is LNHNV and CDR2 is YYDKDF (reference sequence). The DNA of the CDR3 is TGTGCCACCAGCCGGGGGACAGGGCGCAATCAGCCCCAGCATTTT. It is translated as CATSRGTGRNQPQHF.

The V and J genes are TRBV19 and TRBJ2-5; D is possibly TRBD2 (6 bases). Germline CDR1 is LNHDA and CDR2 is SQIVND (reference sequence). V gave up 5 bases and J gave up 2 bases, with 18 bases separating them. CDR3 length: 16 residues. DNA for the CDR3: TGTGCCAGTAGTCTCCGGGTAGGAGGGCTACAAGAGACCCAGTACTTC. This codes for CASSLRVGGLQETQYF.

Concerning this clone: This sample includes further DNA sequences coding for the same CDR3. The chain carries TRBV28 and TRBJ1-2; D perhaps matches TRBD1 (6 bases). The CDR3 loop spans 13 amino acids. V lost 4 bases to trimming and J lost 7 bases, with 13 bases between them. Germline CDR1 is MDHEN and CDR2 is SYDVKM. The CDR3 region has the DNA TGTGCCAGCAGTTCCGGGGGCGGGATTGGCTACACCTTC. The encoded protein is CASSSGGGIGYTF.

The chain combines TRBV5-1 with TRBJ2-3, with TRBD2 matching 7 bases. The CDR3 length is 17 residues. Germline V gene lookup returns CDR1 SGHRS and CDR2 YFSETQ. Unmatched junction bases numbered 7, after V lost 0 bases and J lost 0 bases. The CDR3 DNA is TGCGCCAGCAGCTTGGCCCTTGCGGGGGTAAGCACAGATACGCAGTATTTT. This codes for CASSLALAGVSTDTQYF.

The gene calls are TRBV9 and TRBJ2-5; D call uncertain. CDR1 and CDR2 from the germline V gene are SGDLS and YYNGEE. The CDR3 is 13 residues long. Trimming cost V 2 bases and J 4 bases, with 9 bases left between them. The CDR3 reads CASSVDWGETQYF. The CDR3 DNA reads TGTGCCAGCAGCGTCGACTGGGGAGAGACCCAGTACTTC.